A selection of T cell receptor beta chains follows, all from one sample in a study of shared T cell receptors in the human thymus. Using immunoSEQ multiplex PCR, the repertoire was profiled, and TCRdb retains in-frame clones only, with some absent. The top ten hold less than 0.015% of the sample, which has 500,000 to 550,000 clones, around 78% seen once. These records were also assigned to another study, of human thymus T cells.

Material for sequencing was thymocytes. Source of these receptors: a boy in the first two years of life with a congenital heart defect. The CDR3 runs from the conserved cysteine through the conserved F or W. D genes are given only for firm matches. A row's size may be missing; if present it is once, few, many or a size class.

abundance: once; d_gene: TRBD1; v_gene: TRBV27; j_gene: TRBJ1-1; CDR3nt: TGTGCCAGCAGTCCGGACAGGGGGCAGGGGGGGAACACTGAAGCTTTCTTT; CDR3aa: CASSPDRGQGGNTEAFF
abundance: .; d_gene: TRBD2; v_gene: TRBV6-1; j_gene: TRBJ2-1; CDR3nt: TGTGCCAGCAGTGAGAGCGGGAGCTCCTACAATGAGCAGTTCTTC; CDR3aa: CASSESGSSYNEQFF
abundance: .; d_gene: TRBD1; v_gene: TRBV28; j_gene: TRBJ1-1; CDR3nt: TGTGCCAGCAGTCCCACAGGGGGGACTGAAGCTTTCTTT; CDR3aa: CASSPTGGTEAFF
abundance: .; d_gene: TRBD1; v_gene: TRBV28; j_gene: TRBJ2-7; CDR3nt: TGTGCCAGCAGTTCTCCGGGACAGGGGAGCTCCTACGAGCAGTACTTC; CDR3aa: CASSSPGQGSSYEQYF
abundance: .; d_gene: TRBD2; v_gene: TRBV5-1; j_gene: TRBJ2-3; CDR3nt: TGCGCCAGCAGCTTGGAAGGGAAGCGGGACACAGATACGCAGTATTTT; CDR3aa: CASSLEGKRDTDTQYF
abundance: .; d_gene: .; v_gene: TRBV27; j_gene: TRBJ2-1; CDR3nt: TGTGCCAGCAGCCAGGGTTTCCACAATGAGCAGTTCTTC; CDR3aa: CASSQGFHNEQFF
abundance: .; d_gene: TRBD1; v_gene: TRBV9; j_gene: TRBJ2-3; CDR3nt: TGTGCCAGCAGCGTAGAGGCAGGGGGATCAGATACGCAGTATTTT; CDR3aa: CASSVEAGGSDTQYF
abundance: few; d_gene: .; v_gene: TRBV19; j_gene: TRBJ2-7; CDR3nt: TGTGCCAGTAGTCTCCTGAGAAGGGGGGGACTAACCCCATACGAGCAGTACTTC; CDR3aa: CASSLLRRGGLTPYEQYF
abundance: few; d_gene: TRBD2; v_gene: TRBV10-2; j_gene: TRBJ2-2; CDR3nt: TGCGCCAGCAGCCCCGGACTAGCGGGAGAAGGCGGGGAGCTGTTTTTT; CDR3aa: CASSPGLAGEGGELFF
abundance: .; d_gene: .; v_gene: TRBV12-5; j_gene: TRBJ2-4; CDR3nt: TGTGCTAGTGGTTGGGGGCAGGTACTAGCCAAAAACATTCAGTACTTC; CDR3aa: CASGWGQVLAKNIQYF